What follows are 2 T cell receptor beta chains derived from one specimen sequenced in a study of beta chain features in type 1 diabetes. Expressed TCRB transcripts were sequenced because the entire RNA isolate underwent reverse transcription. Profiling relied on immunoSEQ multiplex PCR, and the TCRdb table lists in-frame clones only, not all of them. Among some 110,000 clones listed, about 17% were seen once. No antigen has been identified for these receptors. The study's findings and limits: All four CD4+ subsets from Type 1 diabetes patients carried moderately but significantly shorter TCRB CDR3s.

Sample: central memory CD4+ T cells from blood. These receptors originate from a man aged 30 to 39 with type 1 diabetes.

Notes on this clone: Other DNA sequences within the sample encode an identical CDR3. The chain employs TRBV29-1 and TRBJ2-7, with 9 bases that match TRBD1. V shed 6 bases, J shed 3 bases, and the junction held 3 bases outside the gene matches. The CDR3 is 12 residues long. CDR1 and CDR2 from the germline V gene are SQVTM and ANQGSEA. This CDR3 reads CSVGTGSYEQYF. The DNA of the CDR3 is TGCAGCGTGGGGACAGGGAGCTACGAGCAGTACTTC.

V gene TRBV28 combines with J gene TRBJ2-2; TRBD1 agrees at 8 bases. This CDR3 comprises 14 residues. The junction had 5 bases not matched to a gene; V was cut back by 5 bases and J by 6 bases. Germline lookup yields CDR1 MDHEN and CDR2 SYDVKM. The CDR3, as DNA: TGTGCCAGCAGTCGGACAGGGCTGTCCGGGGAGCTGTTTTTT. Protein product: CASSRTGLSGELFF.